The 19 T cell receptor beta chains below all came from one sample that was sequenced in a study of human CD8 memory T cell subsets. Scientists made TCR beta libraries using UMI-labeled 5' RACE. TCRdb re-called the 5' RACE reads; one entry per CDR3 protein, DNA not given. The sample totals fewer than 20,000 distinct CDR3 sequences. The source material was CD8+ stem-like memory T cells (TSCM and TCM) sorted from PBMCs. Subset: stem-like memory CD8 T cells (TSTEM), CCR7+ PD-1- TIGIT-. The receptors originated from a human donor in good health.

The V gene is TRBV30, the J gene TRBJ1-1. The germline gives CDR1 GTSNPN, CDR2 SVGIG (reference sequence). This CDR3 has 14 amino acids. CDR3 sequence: CAWSGHHPRTEAFF.

CDR3 sequence reads: CASSFEAGGWDAGETQYF. V is TRBV12-3 or TRBV12-4 and J is TRBJ2-5; TCRdb proposes TRBD2, but this gene call is untestable without DNA. The CDR3 contains 18 residues.

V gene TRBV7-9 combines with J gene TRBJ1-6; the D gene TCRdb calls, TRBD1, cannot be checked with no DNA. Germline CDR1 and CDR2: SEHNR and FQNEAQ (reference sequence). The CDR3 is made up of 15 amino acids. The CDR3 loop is CASSLVSGGASPLHF.

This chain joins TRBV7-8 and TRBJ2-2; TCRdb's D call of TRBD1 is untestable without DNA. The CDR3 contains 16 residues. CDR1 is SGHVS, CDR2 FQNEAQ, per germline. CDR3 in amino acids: CASSFRTTRVTGELFF.

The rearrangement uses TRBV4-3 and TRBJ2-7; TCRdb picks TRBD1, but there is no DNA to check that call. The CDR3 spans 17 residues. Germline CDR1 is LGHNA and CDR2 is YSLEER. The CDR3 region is CASSQGGMGAGYYEQYF.

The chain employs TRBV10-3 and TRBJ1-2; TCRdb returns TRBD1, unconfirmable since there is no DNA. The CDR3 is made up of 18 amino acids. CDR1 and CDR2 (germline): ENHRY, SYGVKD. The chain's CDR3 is CAISESLGGTTLNYGYTF.

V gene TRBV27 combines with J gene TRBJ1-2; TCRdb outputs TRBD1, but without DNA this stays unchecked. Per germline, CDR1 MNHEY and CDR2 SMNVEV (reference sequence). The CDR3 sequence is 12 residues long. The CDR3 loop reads CASSSGTYGYTF.

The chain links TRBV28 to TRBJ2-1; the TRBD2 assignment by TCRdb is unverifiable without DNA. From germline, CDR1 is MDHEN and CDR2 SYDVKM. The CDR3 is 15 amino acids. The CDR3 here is CASSLAGGPYNEQFF. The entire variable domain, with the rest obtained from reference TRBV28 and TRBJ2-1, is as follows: DVKVTQSSRYLVKRTGEKVFLECVQDMDHENMFWYRQDPGLGLRLIYFSYDVKMKEKGDIPEGYSVSREKKERFSLILESASTNQTSMYLCASSLAGGPYNEQFFGPGTRLTVL.

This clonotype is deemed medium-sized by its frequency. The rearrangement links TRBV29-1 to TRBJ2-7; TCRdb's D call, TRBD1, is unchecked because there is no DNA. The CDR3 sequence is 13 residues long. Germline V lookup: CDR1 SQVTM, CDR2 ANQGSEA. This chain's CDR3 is CSVEGSQGFEQYF.

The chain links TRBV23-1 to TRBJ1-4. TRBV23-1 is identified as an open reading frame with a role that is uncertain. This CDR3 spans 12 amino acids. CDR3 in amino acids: CASSQVREKLFF.

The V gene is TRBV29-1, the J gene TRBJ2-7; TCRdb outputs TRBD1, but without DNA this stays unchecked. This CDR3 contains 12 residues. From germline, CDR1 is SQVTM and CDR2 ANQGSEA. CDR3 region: CSVKTGNYEQYF.

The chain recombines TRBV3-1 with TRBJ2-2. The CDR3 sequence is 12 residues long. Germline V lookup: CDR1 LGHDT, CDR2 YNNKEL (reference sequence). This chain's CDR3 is CASSPDTGELFF.

CDR3 amino acids: CASSRQGDTDTQYF. The J gene is TRBJ2-3, the V gene TRBV6-2 or TRBV6-3; TCRdb returns TRBD1, unconfirmable since there is no DNA. Looked up from germline, CDR1 is MNHEY and CDR2 is SVGEGT. There are 14 residues in the CDR3.

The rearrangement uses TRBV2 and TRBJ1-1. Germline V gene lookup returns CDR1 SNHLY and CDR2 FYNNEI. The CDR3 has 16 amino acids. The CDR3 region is CASSEPAEEMNTEAFF.

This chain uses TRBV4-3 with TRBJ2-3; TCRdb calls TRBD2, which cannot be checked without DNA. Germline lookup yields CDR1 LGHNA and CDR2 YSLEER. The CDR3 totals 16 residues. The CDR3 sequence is CASSPAPYPNTDTQYF.

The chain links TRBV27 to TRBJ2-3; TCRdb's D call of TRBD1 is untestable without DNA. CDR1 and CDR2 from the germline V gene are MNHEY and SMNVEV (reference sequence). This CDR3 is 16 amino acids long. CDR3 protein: CASSPRLGGGTDTQYF.

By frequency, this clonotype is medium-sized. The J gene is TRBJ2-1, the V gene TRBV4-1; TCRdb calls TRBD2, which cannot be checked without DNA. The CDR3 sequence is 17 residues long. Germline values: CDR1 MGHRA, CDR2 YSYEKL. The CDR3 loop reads CASSQDEQAPPYNEQFF.

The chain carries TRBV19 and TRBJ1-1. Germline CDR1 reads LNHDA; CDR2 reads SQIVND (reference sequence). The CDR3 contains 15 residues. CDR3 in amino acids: CATKRSRAQYTEAFF.

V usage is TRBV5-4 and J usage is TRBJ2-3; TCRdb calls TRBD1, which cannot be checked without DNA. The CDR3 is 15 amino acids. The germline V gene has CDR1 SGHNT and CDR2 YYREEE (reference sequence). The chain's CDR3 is CASRKTGEGTDTQYF.